The source of this T cell receptor beta chain is a study of identical twins (dated by TCRdb to the mid-2010s). Regarding the research as a whole: To test whether fetal clonotypes persist, the study used deep sequencing on TCR alpha and beta repertoires from monozygotic twins, unrelated adults of various ages, and cord blood. To rule out contamination, the twin experiments were replicated at different times with different library preparation protocols. What the authors observed across the whole study: Out-of-frame TCR alpha sharing in monozygotic twins was systematically underestimated by recombination models, whereas sharing between unrelated individuals was in agreement with the recombination models. Conclusions relied on cross-sectional statistical analysis, since the same donors could not be followed over many years. Compared with coincidental sharing between unrelated individuals, out-of-frame TCR alpha sequences shared between twins had an excess of sequences with low generation probability. Invariant T cells such as MAIT and iNKT could partly confound zero-insertion analyses, although diverse VJ usage argued against such confounding for most clonotypes. Excess twin sharing in beta out-of-frame sequences was weaker because fewer shared sequences lowered the signal-to-noise ratio. Fewer insertions were carried by abundant cord blood beta clonotypes, a similar but weaker trend appeared in young adult naive repertoires, and no such trend appeared in memory repertoires.

The protocol used for the library was 5' RACE. Sequencer: Illumina HiSeq 2000. Template switching added a universal primer binding site, and the final cDNA carried a unique molecular identifier that allowed TCR cDNA molecules to be counted accurately. Specific primers in the conserved constant-segment region were used to synthesize first-strand cDNA for the TCR alpha and beta chains. To control for contamination, every cDNA library carried two barcodes: a SMART-Mk sample barcode plus Illumina barcodes. TruSeq adapter sequences along with Illumina sample barcodes were introduced in two successive PCR steps. The TCR alpha and beta cDNA libraries were sequenced on the Illumina HiSeq platform using custom primers. Concerning the study's data processing: Unique molecular identifiers were extracted from raw reads with MiGEC, and CDR3 positions were determined with MiXCR. Recombination models were inferred per individual with the repgenHMM and IGoR tools using an EM algorithm. Shared clonotype analysis was performed with the tcR package in R, normalizing sharing by the product of cloneset sizes. To study raw recombination free of thymic and clonal selection effects, out-of-frame nonproductive sequences were analyzed. Clones were called with MiXCR by TCRdb after fastp trimmed the public reads at Q25, and only in-frame beta chains were retained. Each record represents a unique CDR3 protein, reported with the most common genes and DNA among its rows. In this record, the V and J calls reflect TCRdb's handling and not the investigators' own analysis. This sample has roughly 470,000 distinct CDR3 sequences in its table, and approximately 15% of those were observed once. In total, the top ten clones hold 0.95% to 1% of the sample.

Turning to this clonotype: Its antigen remains undetermined. The sample holds no much larger clone one base away, and base qualities are not on file.

Every donor in the study was a healthy Caucasian. Three pairs of female monozygotic twins, all aged 18 to 29 years, were included in the twin cohort. Positive isolation kits from Invitrogen were used to isolate the CD4+ and CD8+ T cell populations. The CDR3 has 14 amino acids, counting the end cysteine and phenylalanine. Only CDR3 DNA remains: 42 bases, in frame from the first base. After removal of 5 bases from V and 4 bases from J, the junction retains 5 bases not matched to a gene. The germline V gene (reference sequence) specifies LGHDT as CDR1 and YNNKEL as CDR2. These same data were also listed under a study on yellow fever vaccine responses in identical twins. As that second paper reports: The authors reported that the T cell response to vaccination in identical twins appeared partly convergent and partly personalized. In identical twins, the study followed T cell clones that responded to the vaccine with precision.

Sequenced sample: CD4+ T cells sorted from blood. The receptor was derived from a woman aged 18-29 years in good health. The sequence is built from TRBV3-1 and TRBJ2-5; TRBD1 lines up with 9 middle nucleotides. The bases are TGTGCCAGCAGCGCCCGGACAGGGGCAGAGACCCAGTACTTC. Its coded protein is CASSARTGAETQYF.